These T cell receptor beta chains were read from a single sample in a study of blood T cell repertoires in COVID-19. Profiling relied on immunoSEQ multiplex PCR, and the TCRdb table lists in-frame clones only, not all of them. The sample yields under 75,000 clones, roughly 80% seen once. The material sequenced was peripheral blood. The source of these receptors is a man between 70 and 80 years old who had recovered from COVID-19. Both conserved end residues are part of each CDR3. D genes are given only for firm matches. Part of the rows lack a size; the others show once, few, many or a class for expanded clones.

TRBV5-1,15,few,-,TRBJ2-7,CASSLARPPGYEQYF,TGCGCCAGCAGCTTGGCACGACCCCCAGGTTACGAGCAGTACTTC
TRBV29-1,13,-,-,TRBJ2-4,CSVVTQGGNIQYF,TGCAGCGTTGTCACGCAGGGTGGGAACATTCAGTACTTC
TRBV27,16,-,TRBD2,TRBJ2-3,CASGTSGVSWTDTQYF,TGTGCCAGCGGGACTAGCGGGGTGTCCTGGACAGATACGCAGTATTTT
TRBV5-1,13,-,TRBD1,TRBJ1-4,CASGTGNDEKLFF,TGCGCCAGTGGGACAGGGAATGATGAAAAACTGTTTTTT
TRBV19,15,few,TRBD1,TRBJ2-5,CASNPGARTGGAQYF,TGTGCCAGTAACCCCGGGGCTAGGACAGGTGGGGCCCAGTACTTC
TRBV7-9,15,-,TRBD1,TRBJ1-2,CASSLGTGGPYGYTF,TGTGCCAGCAGCTTAGGTACAGGGGGGCCCTATGGCTACACCTTC
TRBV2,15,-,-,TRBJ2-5,CASSLSRQPQETQYF,TGTGCCAGCAGTCTCTCGAGGCAGCCCCAAGAGACCCAGTACTTC
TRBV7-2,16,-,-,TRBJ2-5,CASSHPRGSRQETQYF,TGTGCCAGCAGCCACCCGCGGGGCAGCCGCCAAGAGACCCAGTACTTC
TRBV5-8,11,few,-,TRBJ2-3,CASSPRGTQYF,TGTGCCAGCTCCCCAAGGGGGACGCAGTATTTT
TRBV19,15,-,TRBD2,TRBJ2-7,CASSMGVTSDSEQYF,TGTGCCAGTAGTATGGGGGTGACTAGCGACTCCGAGCAGTACTTC
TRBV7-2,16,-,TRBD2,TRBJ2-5,CASSLEASGGKETQYF,TGTGCCAGCAGCTTAGAGGCTAGCGGGGGGAAAGAGACCCAGTACTTC
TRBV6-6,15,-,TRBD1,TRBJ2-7,CASSYDRGFTYEQYF,TGTGCCAGCAGTTACGACAGGGGCTTCACCTACGAGCAGTACTTC
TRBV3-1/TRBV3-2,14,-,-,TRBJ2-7,CASSRPGEGSEQYF,TGTGCCAGCAGCCGCCCGGGGGAAGGTTCCGAGCAGTACTTC
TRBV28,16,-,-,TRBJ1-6,CASRPYGTSISSPLHF,TGTGCCAGCAGACCCTACGGGACATCGATTTCTTCACCCCTCCACTTT
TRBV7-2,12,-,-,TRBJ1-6,CASSFSNSPLHF,TGTGCCAGCAGCTTTTCGAATTCACCCCTCCACTTT
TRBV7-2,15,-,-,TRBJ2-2,CASRLQTMNTGELFF,TGTGCCAGCAGACTTCAGACAATGAACACCGGGGAGCTGTTTTTT
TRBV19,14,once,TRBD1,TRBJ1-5,CASSFTGGNQPQHF,TGTGCCAGTAGCTTCACAGGGGGGAATCAGCCCCAGCATTTT
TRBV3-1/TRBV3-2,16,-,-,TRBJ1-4,CASSHKGPGSNEKLFF,TGTGCCAGCAGCCACAAGGGGCCAGGGTCTAATGAAAAACTGTTTTTT
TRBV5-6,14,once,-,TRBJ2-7,CASSFTAGHYEQYF,TGTGCCAGCAGCTTTACCGCAGGGCATTACGAGCAGTACTTC
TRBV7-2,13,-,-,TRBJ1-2,CASSLDVIYGYTF,TGTGCCAGCAGCTTAGATGTAATCTATGGCTACACCTTC
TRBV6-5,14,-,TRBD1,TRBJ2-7,CATRQDRSSYEQYF,TGTGCCACCCGGCAGGACAGGAGCTCCTACGAGCAGTACTTC
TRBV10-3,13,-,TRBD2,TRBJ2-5,CAISPSGQETQYF,TGTGCCATCAGCCCTAGCGGTCAAGAGACCCAGTACTTC
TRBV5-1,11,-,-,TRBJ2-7,CASSEQGNQYF,TGCGCCAGCAGCGAACAGGGAAATCAGTACTTC
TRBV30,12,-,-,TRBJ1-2,CAWSLRTVGYTF,TGTGCCTGGAGCCTACGGACAGTTGGCTACACCTTC
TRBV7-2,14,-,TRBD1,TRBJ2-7,CASSQGQGAYEQYF,TGTGCCAGCAGCCAGGGACAGGGGGCCTACGAGCAGTACTTC
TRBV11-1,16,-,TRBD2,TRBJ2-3,CASSPRLAGVADTQYF,TGTGCCAGCAGCCCTCGACTAGCGGGGGTGGCAGATACGCAGTATTTT
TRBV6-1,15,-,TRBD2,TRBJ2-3,CASSDLAGGTDTQYF,TGTGCCAGCAGTGACCTCGCGGGGGGCACAGATACGCAGTATTTT
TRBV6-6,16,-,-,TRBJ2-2,CASSYEAAPNTGELFF,TGTGCCAGCAGTTACGAAGCTGCTCCGAACACCGGGGAGCTGTTTTTT
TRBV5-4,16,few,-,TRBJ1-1,CASSLVGLLKNTEAFF,TGTGCCAGCAGCTTAGTGGGGCTTCTAAAAAATACTGAAGCTTTCTTT
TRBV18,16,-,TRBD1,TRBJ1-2,CASSPRPPGQGSGYTF,TGTGCCAGCTCACCGAGACCGCCGGGACAGGGTTCCGGCTACACCTTC
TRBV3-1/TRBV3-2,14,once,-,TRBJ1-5,CASSIGVGNQPQHF,TGTGCCAGCAGTATAGGGGTTGGCAATCAGCCCCAGCATTTT
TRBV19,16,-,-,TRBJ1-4,CASSPPQGSTNEKLFF,TGTGCCAGTAGTCCTCCACAGGGCTCAACTAATGAAAAACTGTTTTTT
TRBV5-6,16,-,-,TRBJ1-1,CASSLVVAEMNTEAFF,TGTGCCAGCAGCTTGGTTGTCGCCGAGATGAACACTGAAGCTTTCTTT
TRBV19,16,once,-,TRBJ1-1,CASSLQGRLLDTEAFF,TGTGCCAGTAGTCTACAGGGCAGGCTGTTGGACACTGAAGCTTTCTTT
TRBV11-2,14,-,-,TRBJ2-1,CASSQGEVGNEQFF,TGTGCCAGCAGCCAAGGGGAGGTGGGCAATGAGCAGTTCTTC
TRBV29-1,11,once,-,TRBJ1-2,CSVGQGLGYTF,TGCAGCGTTGGCCAGGGTTTGGGCTACACCTTC